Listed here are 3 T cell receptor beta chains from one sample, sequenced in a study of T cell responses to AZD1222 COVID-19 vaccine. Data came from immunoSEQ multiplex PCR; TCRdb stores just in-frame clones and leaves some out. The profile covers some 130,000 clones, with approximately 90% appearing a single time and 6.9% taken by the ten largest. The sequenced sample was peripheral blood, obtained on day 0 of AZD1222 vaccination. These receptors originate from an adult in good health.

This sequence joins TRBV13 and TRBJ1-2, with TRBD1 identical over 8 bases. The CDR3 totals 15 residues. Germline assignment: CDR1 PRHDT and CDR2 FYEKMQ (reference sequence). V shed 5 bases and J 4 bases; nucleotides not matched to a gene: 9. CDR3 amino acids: CASSARTGWSYGYTF. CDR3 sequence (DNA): TGTGCCAGCAGCGCTCGGACAGGGTGGTCCTATGGCTACACCTTC.

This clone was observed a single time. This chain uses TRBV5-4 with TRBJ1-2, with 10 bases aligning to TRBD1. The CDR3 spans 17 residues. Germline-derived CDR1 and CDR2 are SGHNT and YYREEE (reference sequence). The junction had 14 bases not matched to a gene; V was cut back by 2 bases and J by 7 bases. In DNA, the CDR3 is TGTGCCAGCAGCTTCCGACAGGGGGCGATGTCCCCCTCTGGCTACACCTTC. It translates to CASSFRQGAMSPSGYTF.

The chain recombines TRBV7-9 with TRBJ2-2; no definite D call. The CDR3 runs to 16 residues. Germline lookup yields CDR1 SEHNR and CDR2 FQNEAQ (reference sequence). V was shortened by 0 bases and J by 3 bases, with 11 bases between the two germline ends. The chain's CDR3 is CASSLAFAAHTGELFF. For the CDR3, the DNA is TGTGCCAGCAGCTTAGCGTTTGCAGCTCACACCGGGGAGCTGTTTTTT.